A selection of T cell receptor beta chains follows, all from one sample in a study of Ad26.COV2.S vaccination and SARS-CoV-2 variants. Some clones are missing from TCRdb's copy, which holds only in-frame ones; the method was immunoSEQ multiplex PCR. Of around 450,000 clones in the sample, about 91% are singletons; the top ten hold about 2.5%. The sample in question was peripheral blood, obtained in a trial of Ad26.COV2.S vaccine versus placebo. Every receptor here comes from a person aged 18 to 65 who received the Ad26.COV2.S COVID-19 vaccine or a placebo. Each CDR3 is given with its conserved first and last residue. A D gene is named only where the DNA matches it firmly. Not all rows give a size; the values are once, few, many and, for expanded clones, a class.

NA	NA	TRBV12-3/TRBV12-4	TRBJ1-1	CASSLGRLGAFF	TGTGCCAGCAGTCTCGGGAGGCTAGGGGCTTTCTTT
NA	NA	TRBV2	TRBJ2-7	CATVGGRSPYEQYF	TGTGCCACTGTGGGGGGACGCTCCCCTTACGAGCAGTACTTC
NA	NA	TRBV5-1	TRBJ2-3	CASSSPPISLFTDTQYF	TGCGCCAGCAGCTCCCCGCCGATTTCACTTTTCACAGATACGCAGTATTTT
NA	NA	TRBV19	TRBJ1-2	CASSIDGRPIYGYTF	TGTGCCAGTAGTATAGACGGCAGGCCCATCTATGGCTACACCTTC
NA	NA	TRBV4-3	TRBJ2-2	CASSHNTNTGELFF	TGCGCCAGCAGCCACAACACGAACACCGGGGAGCTGTTTTTT
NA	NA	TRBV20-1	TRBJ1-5	CSASFVETDQPQHF	TGCAGTGCTAGTTTCGTGGAAACAGATCAGCCCCAGCATTTT
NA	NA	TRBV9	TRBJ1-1	CASSKGGNTEAFF	TGTGCCAGCAGCAAGGGCGGGAACACTGAAGCTTTCTTT
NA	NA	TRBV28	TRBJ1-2	CASSLGPALYGYTF	TGTGCCAGCAGTTTAGGCCCGGCCCTCTATGGCTACACCTTC
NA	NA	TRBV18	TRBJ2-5	CASSHRDWSQETQYF	TGTGCCAGCTCACACCGGGACTGGTCCCAAGAGACCCAGTACTTC
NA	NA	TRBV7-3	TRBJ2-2	CASSVAGTQNTGELFF	TGTGCCAGCAGCGTCGCCGGGACTCAGAACACCGGGGAGCTGTTTTTT
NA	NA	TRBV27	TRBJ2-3	CASSLGDTQYF	TGTGCCAGCAGTTTAGGGGATACGCAGTATTTT
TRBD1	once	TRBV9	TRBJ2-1	CASTLGQGLDNEQFF	TGTGCCAGCACCCTAGGACAGGGGCTTGACAATGAGCAGTTCTTC
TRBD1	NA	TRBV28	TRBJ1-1	CASTAFSAGGTEAFF	TGTGCCAGCACCGCCTTCTCGGCAGGGGGGACTGAAGCTTTCTTT
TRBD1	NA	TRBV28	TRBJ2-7	CASSRPDRGSRF	TGTGCCAGCAGTCGGCCCGACAGGGGGTCGAGATTC
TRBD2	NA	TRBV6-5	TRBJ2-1	CASSLGLAEGNEQFF	TGTGCCAGCAGTCTAGGACTAGCGGAGGGCAATGAGCAGTTCTTC
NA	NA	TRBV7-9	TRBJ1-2	CASSLDPDNYGYTF	TGTGCCAGCAGCTTAGATCCAGATAACTATGGCTACACCTTC
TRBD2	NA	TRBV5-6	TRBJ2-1	CASSSTSGRIGFGNEQFF	TGTGCCAGCAGCTCCACTAGCGGGAGGATCGGTTTTGGAAATGAGCAGTTCTTC
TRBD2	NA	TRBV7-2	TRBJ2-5	CASRSLTAGGSRETQYF	TGTGCCAGCAGATCCCTAACCGCCGGGGGGAGCCGGGAGACCCAGTACTTC
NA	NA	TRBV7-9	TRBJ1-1	CASSSMHTEAFF	TGTGCCAGCAGTAGTATGCACACTGAAGCTTTCTTT
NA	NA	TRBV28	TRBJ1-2	CASSFGAVNYGYTF	TGTGCCAGCAGTTTCGGGGCCGTTAACTATGGCTACACCTTC
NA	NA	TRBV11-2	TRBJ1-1	CASSFRAVNLEAFF	TGTGCCAGCAGCTTTAGAGCCGTCAACTTAGAAGCTTTCTTT
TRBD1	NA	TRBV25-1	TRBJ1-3	CASSRGQIHSGNTIYF	TGTGCCAGCAGTAGGGGACAGATCCACTCTGGAAACACCATATATTTT
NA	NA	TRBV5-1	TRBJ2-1	CASSLYRNNEQFF	TGCGCCAGCAGCTTATACAGGAACAATGAGCAGTTCTTC
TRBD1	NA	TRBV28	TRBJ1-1	CASRRQGNTEAFF	TGTGCCAGCAGGAGACAGGGGAATACTGAAGCTTTCTTT
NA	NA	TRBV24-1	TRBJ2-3	CATSDLQGRTDTQYF	TGTGCCACCAGTGATTTGCAAGGCAGGACAGATACGCAGTATTTT
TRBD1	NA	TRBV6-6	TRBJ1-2	CASSRIGGGGYGYTF	TGTGCCAGCAGTCGAATAGGAGGGGGCGGCTATGGCTACACCTTC
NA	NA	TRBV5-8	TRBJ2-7	CASSLAPDSTSYEQYF	TGTGCCAGCAGCTTGGCCCCGGACAGCACCTCCTACGAGCAGTACTTC
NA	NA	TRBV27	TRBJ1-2	CASSPLVRGRPSDYGYTF	TGTGCCAGCAGTCCCTTGGTGAGGGGCCGGCCCTCGGATTATGGCTACACCTTC
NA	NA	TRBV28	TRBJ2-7	CASSHTYEQYF	TGTGCCAGCAGTCATACCTACGAGCAGTACTTC
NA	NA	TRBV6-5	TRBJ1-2	CASRPEGRARYTF	TGTGCCAGCAGACCAGAAGGAAGGGCCCGCTACACCTTC
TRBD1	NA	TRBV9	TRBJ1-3	CASSGDRAGNTIYF	TGTGCCAGCAGCGGGGACAGGGCTGGAAACACCATATATTTT
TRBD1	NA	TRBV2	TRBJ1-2	CAGRTGGGYGYGYTF	TGTGCCGGTCGGACAGGGGGCGGCTATGGCTATGGCTACACCTTC
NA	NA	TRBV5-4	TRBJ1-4	CASSLGTDQEKLFF	TGTGCCAGCAGTTTAGGGACGGATCAGGAAAAACTGTTTTTT
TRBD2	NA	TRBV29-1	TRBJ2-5	CSVAKLAGESETQYF	TGCAGCGTTGCCAAACTAGCGGGAGAAAGTGAGACCCAGTACTTC
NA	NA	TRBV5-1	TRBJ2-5	CASSLAKLSTRGGETQYF	TGCGCCAGCAGCTTGGCCAAGCTTTCCACTAGGGGCGGGGAGACCCAGTACTTC
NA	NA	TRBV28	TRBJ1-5	CASSLTFRAPQHF	TGTGCCAGCAGTTTAACATTCCGGGCGCCCCAGCATTTT
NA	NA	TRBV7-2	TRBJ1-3	CASSYSTAVSGNTIYF	TGTGCCAGCAGCTATTCGACAGCCGTATCTGGAAACACCATATATTTT
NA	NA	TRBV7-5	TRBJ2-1	CARSFGTSGRALGEQFF	TGTGCCAGAAGCTTTGGGACTAGCGGGAGGGCCCTCGGTGAGCAGTTCTTC